This TCR beta chain was sequenced in a study of T cell repertoires in cytomegalovirus infection. Whole-study context: Epitope selection comprised recently identified HLA-C-restricted CMV epitopes and well-studied HLA-B-restricted CMV epitopes. Through public TCR beta signatures, both CMV infection and matching HLA type were indicated.

The CDR3 contains 11 residues. CDR1 is SGHDT and CDR2 is YYEEEE in the germline V gene. The germline V and J ends were trimmed by 5 bases and 4 bases, with 6 bases remaining between them. Study-wide findings and caveats: What dominated the ex vivo response were HLA-C-restricted CMV-specific TCR beta clonotypes.

This clonotype was seen a few times. Its antigen remains unidentified. Using its own MiXCR run on the reads, TCRdb lists one record per CDR3 protein. The sample contains around 100,000 distinct CDR3 sequences, around 30% of which appear only once. The sequence was collected from a human donor in good health (CMV status not recorded). Some clones in this sample may be carry-over from other donors' samples. This specimen consisted of CD8+ T cells from cultured PBMCs, obtained from culture after CMV antigen stimulation. V and J are TRBV5-6 and TRBJ1-2; no clear D gene. CDR3 region: CASRSSYGYTF. The CDR3 DNA follows: TGTGCCAGCAGGTCGTCCTATGGCTACACCTTC.